This TCR beta chain is drawn from a study of shared clonotypes between healthy human individuals (dated by TCRdb to the early 2020s). About the full investigation: A few men and two women, aged 18 to 49 years, made up the cohort. For each donor, CD4 naive and CD4 memory were each run on three plates, CD8 naive on two plates, and CD8 memory on one plate. Blood TCR repertoires of roughly 5 healthy adults were deeply sequenced to estimate repertoire size and the extent of clonotype sharing between individuals. To increase sequencing depth and limit assay-specific biases, TCR repertoire library preparation and sequencing were carried out by different laboratories using diverse techniques. Between about 0.8 and 9.5 billion PBMCs per donor were obtained by leukapheresis.

Comments on this clone: The target of this receptor is not known. The record has no base qualities; no much larger clone is one base away.

The donors were healthy, HIV-negative adults with no recently reported acute infections or vaccinations. All donors were Caucasian adults living in Nashville, Tennessee, USA. CD4+ T cells were enriched by magnetic negative selection; naive cells were then positively selected on CD45RA, and the negative fraction formed the memory subset. Blood was obtained by leukapheresis, after which PBMCs were separated by Ficoll-Histopaque density gradient centrifugation and cryopreserved in liquid nitrogen vapor phase. Analytical flow cytometry was used to check the purity and quantity of every magnetically sorted T cell population. From each sorted fraction, genomic DNA was isolated and quantified by UV absorbance on a Nanodrop 2000c. What the study reported, not specific to this receptor: Because the study included a small number of donors, the genetic and exposure-history diversity represented was limited. Around 5.4% of naive CD4, approximately 3.7% of naive CD8, around 2.3% of memory CD4, and around 0.42% of memory CD8 clonotypes were shared across several donors. Compared with non-shared clonotypes, clonotypes shared by all four sorted-subset donors had higher generation probabilities. Naive subsets generally had larger estimated clonotype richness than memory subsets. Sampling was restricted to blood, and TCR repertoires in tissues likely differ from the TCR repertoires found in blood. Pairwise subsampling indicated that sequencing depth was expected to affect the degree of clonotype sharing among donors. Even with the large sequencing depth, rarefaction of the sorted-subset datasets indicated that sequencing was incomplete.

Ends trimmed: V by 4 bases, J by 7 bases; bases unmatched to a gene: 7. The germline V gene provides CDR1 MRHNA and CDR2 SNTAGT. The CDR3 sequence holds 15 residues, the cysteine and phenylalanine included. The sequence is cut down to CDR3 DNA, 45 bases in frame from base 1. Using the deep immunoSEQ assay, TCR CDR3 regions were amplified from genomic DNA by multiplex PCR. Extracted genomic DNA from each cell subset was spread evenly across all wells of several immunoSEQ 96-well plates, with each plate serving as a replicate. For sorted subsets, each replicate PCR was loaded with 200 ng genomic DNA, equivalent to 30,000 or so T cell genomes. Purified libraries were measured with a Qubit 3.0 fluorometer, size-checked on a Bioanalyzer 2100, and measured again with the KAPA Library Quantification kit. A separate single-read 150-cycle Illumina NextSeq 550 flow cell was used to sequence each immunoSEQ 96-well plate. Concerning the study's data processing: Because the immunoSEQ output included only junctional sequences and no quality scores, the filtering could not be the same as the filtering used for full-length reads. To assign V/J genes and CDR3, sequences were annotated against IMGT germline references using PyIR, a Python wrapper for IgBLAST v1.9. Reads were removed for weak V/J assignments (E-value above 1e-6), missing CDR3, stop codons, out-of-frame junctions, or ambiguous translated residues. V3J clonotypes were defined by identical inferred V gene, J gene, and CDR3 amino acid sequence. The percentage overlap between two repertoires was calculated by dividing the number of shared unique clonotypes by the size of the smaller repertoire. Three approaches were used to assess repertoire richness: RTK rarefaction, the Chao1 estimator, and Recon v2.1 estimates of unobserved clonotypes. For all TCRbeta clonotypes obtained by the gDNA method from a few donors, generation probabilities were computed with OLGA. TCRdb provides this immuneACCESS table in a form limited to in-frame rearrangements. Some clones are lacking; in checked studies, under half of them reflect an unresolved V gene, and why the rest are absent is not known. Clonal size and the V and J genes are those of that table, whereas D and trimming came from the DNA. This sample is represented by some 2.4 million clones; over 85% of them were singletons. The top ten clones comprise about 0.39% of the sample.

The V gene is TRBV6-4 and the J gene is TRBJ2-1; 10 central nucleotides agree with TRBD2. The specimen sequenced was naive CD4+ T cells from PBMCs. In the paper's terms, the cell subset or site label means: CD45RA+ positively selected. The receptor comes from a young man in good health. Some clones in this sample may be carry-over from other donors' samples. In nucleotide form, the sequence is TGTGCCAGCAGTGCCGGGACTAGCGAAGATAATGAGCAGTTCTTC. This codes for CASSAGTSEDNEQFF.